The sequence of this TCR beta chain was determined in a study of early T cells in non-severe SARS-CoV-2 infection. For the study at large: With bulk RNA from unsorted whole blood as input, sequencing yielded unpaired chains.

Study findings and constraints: There was a bias toward anti-spike CD8 responses in VDJdb matching, which missed private and CD4 specificities.

TCRdb processed the 5' RACE reads anew with MiXCR; each CDR3 protein has one entry. The table has around 21,000 distinct CDR3 sequences, 4% to 4.5% seen once. This clonotype was recorded at least ten times. Its antigen is not identified. J lost 6 bases, V lost 3 bases, and 3 bases had no gene match. Looked up from germline, CDR1 is DFQATT and CDR2 is SNEGSKA (reference sequence). The CDR3 has 13 amino acids. J is TRBJ2-3 and V is TRBV20-1, with 10 bases fitting TRBD1. This TCR derives from an adult who was a healthcare worker with PCR-confirmed SARS-CoV-2 infection or an uninfected control (not recorded which). The sample consisted of whole blood. The CDR3 nucleotides read TGCAGTGCTAGGGGACAGGGGCACGATACGCAGTATTTT. It specifies CSARGQGHDTQYF.